These 12 T cell receptor beta chains were all obtained from the same sample, sequenced in a study of T cells in Graves' hyperthyroidism and ophthalmopathy. Amplified regions were TCR beta CDR3 sequences from RNA transcripts. TCR CDR3 underwent first-round RT-PCR with the HTBI primer set. TCRdb itself ran the multiplex PCR reads through MiXCR, one entry per CDR3 protein. The sample carries 450,000 to 650,000 distinct CDR3 sequences, less than 25% recorded once. Sample: blood. The origin of the receptors is a young man with Graves' hyperthyroidism.

The gene calls are TRBV19 and TRBJ1-3, with D uncertain. V gave up 5 bases and J gave up 4 bases, with 15 bases separating them. Germline V CDR1 and CDR2: LNHDA, SQIVND (reference sequence). The CDR3 consists of 15 residues. The CDR3 DNA follows: TGTGCCAGTAGTGCTAAAGAGGACGTCGGAAACACCATATATTTT. Its translation is CASSAKEDVGNTIYF.

In its sample, this clonotype was seen many times. V is TRBV6-2 or TRBV6-3 and J is TRBJ2-7; 8 positions agree with TRBD1. CDR3 length: 14 amino acids. CDR1 is MNHEY and CDR2 is SVGEGT in the germline V gene. Trimming at V came to 2 bases and at J to 6 bases, leaving 6 bases not matched to a gene. The CDR3 sequence: CASSYRDRYSEQYF. Here the CDR3 DNA reads TGTGCCAGCAGTTACCGGGACAGGTATAGCGAGCAGTACTTC.

This clonotype was recorded many times. V gene TRBV19 combines with J gene TRBJ1-1, with 7 bases fitting TRBD1. CDR1 is LNHDA and CDR2 is SQIVND in the germline V gene (reference sequence). Losses at the gene ends were 4 bases for V and 1 base for J; bases not matched to a gene: 9. The CDR3 is 16 residues long. The CDR3 DNA reads as TGTGCCAGTAGTAAATGGGAAGGGACAGCGAACACTGAAGCTTTCTTT. It encodes CASSKWEGTANTEAFF.

At least ten counts were recorded for this clonotype. This chain connects TRBV2 to TRBJ2-7; no clear D gene. V lost 2 bases and J lost 3, with 17 bases in between. The CDR3 loop spans 16 amino acids. From germline, CDR1 is SNHLY and CDR2 FYNNEI. The CDR3 loop reads CASSEMGRGSLYEQYF. In DNA form, the CDR3 reads TGTGCCAGCAGTGAAATGGGCAGAGGAAGCCTCTACGAGCAGTACTTC.

V is TRBV5-1 and J is TRBJ1-1; 8 bases are shared with TRBD1. This CDR3 comprises 15 residues. Germline CDR1 is SGHRS and CDR2 is YFSETQ. V lost 4 bases and J lost 6; bases outside the gene matches: 11. The CDR3 reads CASSPNPGGESEAFF. The CDR3 region has the DNA TGCGCCAGCAGCCCGAACCCAGGGGGCGAATCTGAAGCTTTCTTT.

The V and J genes are TRBV19 and TRBJ2-2; D unresolved. Germline V gene sequence: CDR1 LNHDA, CDR2 SQIVND (reference sequence). Between the trimmed V and J ends, which lost 3 bases and 2 bases, there was a span of 4 bases. The CDR3 sequence is 13 residues long. CDR3 sequence reads: CASSIINTGELFF. Written as DNA, the CDR3 is TGTGCCAGTAGTATTATAAACACCGGGGAGCTGTTTTTT. Variable domain in full (rest from reference TRBV19 and TRBJ2-2): DGGITQSPKYLFRKEGQNVTLSCEQNLNHDAMYWYRQDPGQGLRLIYYSQIVNDFQKGDIAEGYSVSREKKESFPLTVTSAQKNPTAFYLCASSIINTGELFFGEGSRLTVL.

This clonotype was observed once. The CDR3 spells CASSYSAFYRAFNYGYTF. The CDR3 nucleotides are TGTGCCAGCAGTTACTCGGCGTTCTATCGGGCTTTTAACTATGGCTACACCTTC. The chain is built from TRBV6-2 or TRBV6-3 and TRBJ1-2; no clear D. This CDR3 region has 18 residues. CDR1 MNHEY and CDR2 SVGEGT come from the germline V gene. V was trimmed by 0 bases and J by 1 base, leaving 18 bases between them.

The chain uses TRBV30 and TRBJ1-5; D uncertain. The V and J ends lost 2 bases and 3 bases respectively, with 11 bases between them. In germline, CDR1 is GTSNPN, CDR2 SVGIG (reference sequence). The CDR3 extends over 14 amino acids. Here the CDR3 DNA reads TGTGCCTGGAGTACCGTCCGCAACAATCAGCCCCAGCATTTT. Translating it yields CAWSTVRNNQPQHF.

The J gene is TRBJ2-2, the V gene TRBV12-3 or TRBV12-4; D possibly corresponds to TRBD2 (6 bases). V dropped 6 bases and J dropped 7 bases, with 9 bases sitting between them. This CDR3 spans 12 amino acids. The CDR3 sequence: CASSGGGGELFF. The CDR3 DNA reads as TGTGCCAGCAGCGGGGGAGGCGGGGAGCTGTTTTTT.

The genes are TRBV7-2 and TRBJ2-3; possible D gene TRBD2, 7 bases. The germline V and J ends were trimmed by 7 bases and 5 bases, with 16 bases remaining between them. CDR3 length: 14 residues. From germline, CDR1 is SGHTA and CDR2 FQGNSA. This CDR3 is CASTSAGALDTQYF. DNA of the CDR3: TGTGCCAGCACCTCGGCGGGGGCCTTAGATACGCAGTATTTT.

This clonotype has ten or more counts. This sequence joins TRBV6-2 or TRBV6-3 and TRBJ1-1; D is ambiguous. Germline-derived CDR1 and CDR2 are MNHEY and SVGEGT. V shed 2 bases and J shed 1 base, with 5 bases lying between them. The CDR3 runs 13 residues. The CDR3 DNA sequence: TGTGCCAGCAGTTACCAGGCGAACACTGAAGCTTTCTTT. It specifies CASSYQANTEAFF.

This clonotype was seen many times. The V gene is TRBV5-1, the J gene TRBJ1-1; tentatively, D is TRBD1 (6 bases). Germline-derived CDR1 and CDR2 are SGHRS and YFSETQ. The CDR3 totals 15 residues. V lost 3 bases to trimming and J lost 2 bases, with 14 bases between them. As DNA, the CDR3 is TGCGCCAGCAGCTACCTCACAGGGATTAACACTGAAGCTTTCTTT. Its translation: CASSYLTGINTEAFF.